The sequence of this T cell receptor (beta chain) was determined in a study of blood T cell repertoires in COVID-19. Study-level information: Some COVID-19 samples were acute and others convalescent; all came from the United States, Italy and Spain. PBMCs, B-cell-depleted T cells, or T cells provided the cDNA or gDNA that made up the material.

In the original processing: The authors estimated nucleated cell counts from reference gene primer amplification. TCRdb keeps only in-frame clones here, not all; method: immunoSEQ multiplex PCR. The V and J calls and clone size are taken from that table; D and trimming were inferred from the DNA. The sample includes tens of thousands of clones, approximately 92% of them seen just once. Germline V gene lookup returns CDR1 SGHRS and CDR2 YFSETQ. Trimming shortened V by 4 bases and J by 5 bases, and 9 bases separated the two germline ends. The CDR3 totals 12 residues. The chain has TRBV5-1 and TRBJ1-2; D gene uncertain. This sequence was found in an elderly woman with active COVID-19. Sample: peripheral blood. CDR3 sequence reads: CASSEEEYGYTF. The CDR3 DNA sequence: TGCGCCAGCAGCGAAGAGGAATATGGCTACACCTTC.